This is a list of T cell receptor beta chains from one sample in a study of post-analysis software for immune sequencing data. TCRdb re-called the PCR reads through MiXCR, storing one row per CDR3 protein. This sample has 350,000 to 500,000 distinct CDR3 sequences; approximately 38% occur once, and the top ten carry roughly 8.2%. Sequenced input: blood. These receptors were taken from a girl aged 2 to 10 with multiple sclerosis. The CDR3 runs from the conserved cysteine through the conserved F or W. A D gene is named only where the DNA matches it firmly. Clone size is given for some rows only: seen once, a few or many times, or a class if the clone is expanded.

D gene: NA
J gene: TRBJ1-2
clone size: NA
V gene: TRBV29-1
CDR3 length: 16
CDR3 DNA: TGCAGCGTCCGAGGACACATACGTGCCTCTAACTATGGCTACACCTTC
CDR3 protein: CSVRGHIRASNYGYTF

D gene: NA
J gene: TRBJ1-1
clone size: NA
V gene: TRBV6-4
CDR3 length: 14
CDR3 DNA: TGTGCCAGCAGTGAGGGGGCGGGAAACACTGAAGCTTTCTTT
CDR3 protein: CASSEGAGNTEAFF

D gene: NA
J gene: TRBJ2-1
clone size: few
V gene: TRBV7-2
CDR3 length: 15
CDR3 DNA: TGTGCCAGCAGCCCCCGGACTAAATCCTACAATGAGCAGTTCTTC
CDR3 protein: CASSPRTKSYNEQFF

D gene: TRBD1
J gene: TRBJ2-5
clone size: few
V gene: TRBV12-3/TRBV12-4
CDR3 length: 14
CDR3 DNA: TGTGCCAGCAGCCGTGGACAGGGGATTGAGACCCAGTACTTC
CDR3 protein: CASSRGQGIETQYF

D gene: NA
J gene: TRBJ2-3
clone size: NA
V gene: TRBV14
CDR3 length: 17
CDR3 DNA: TGTGCCAGCAGCCAAGCGAGGGTCCTAGCGAGCACAGATACGCAGTATTTT
CDR3 protein: CASSQARVLASTDTQYF

D gene: TRBD2
J gene: TRBJ2-3
clone size: NA
V gene: TRBV20-1
CDR3 length: 14
CDR3 DNA: TGCAGTGCGAGACCGGGGGGTCCCAGGGATACGCAGTATTTT
CDR3 protein: CSARPGGPRDTQYF

D gene: NA
J gene: TRBJ2-7
clone size: NA
V gene: TRBV2
CDR3 length: 14
CDR3 DNA: TGTGCCAGCAGTGTCCGGGGAAGTACCTACGAGCAGTACTTC
CDR3 protein: CASSVRGSTYEQYF

D gene: NA
J gene: TRBJ1-4
clone size: NA
V gene: TRBV7-2
CDR3 length: 16
CDR3 DNA: TGTGCCAGCAGCTTAGCAAGCAGAACTAATAATGAGAAACTGTTTTTT
CDR3 protein: CASSLASRTNNEKLFF

D gene: NA
J gene: TRBJ2-3
clone size: NA
V gene: TRBV20-1
CDR3 length: 15
CDR3 DNA: TGCAGTGCTAGAGATCAGGGCAGACGCACAGATACGCAGTATTTT
CDR3 protein: CSARDQGRRTDTQYF

D gene: NA
J gene: TRBJ2-7
clone size: NA
V gene: TRBV5-1
CDR3 length: 17
CDR3 DNA: TGCGCCAGCAGTACGATGGTGGACAGCTTGAACACCGGGGAGCAGTACTTC
CDR3 protein: CASSTMVDSLNTGEQYF

D gene: NA
J gene: TRBJ2-1
clone size: NA
V gene: TRBV5-4
CDR3 length: 14
CDR3 DNA: TGTGCCAGCACACGACAGGAGACCTACAATGAGCAGTTCTTC
CDR3 protein: CASTRQETYNEQFF

D gene: TRBD1
J gene: TRBJ1-2
clone size: few
V gene: TRBV7-9
CDR3 length: 13
CDR3 DNA: TGTGCCAGCAGCCCCTGGACAGGGGATGGCTACACCTTC
CDR3 protein: CASSPWTGDGYTF

D gene: NA
J gene: TRBJ2-5
clone size: few
V gene: TRBV7-3
CDR3 length: 15
CDR3 DNA: TGTGCCAGCAGCGCCTCGGACAGGGAGGGAGAGACCCAGTACTTC
CDR3 protein: CASSASDREGETQYF

D gene: NA
J gene: TRBJ1-1
clone size: few
V gene: TRBV12-3/TRBV12-4
CDR3 length: 14
CDR3 DNA: TGTGCCAGCAGTTTTGGTGGGCGGGACACTGAAGCTTTCTTT
CDR3 protein: CASSFGGRDTEAFF

D gene: NA
J gene: TRBJ1-1
clone size: many
V gene: TRBV27
CDR3 length: 13
CDR3 DNA: TGTGCCAGCAGTTTCGGCCTGAACACTGAAGCTTTCTTT
CDR3 protein: CASSFGLNTEAFF

D gene: TRBD2
J gene: TRBJ2-3
clone size: NA
V gene: TRBV5-1
CDR3 length: 18
CDR3 DNA: TGCGCCAGCAGCTTGGTTGGACTAGCATATTCTCCGTCCGATACGCAGTATTTT
CDR3 protein: CASSLVGLAYSPSDTQYF

D gene: NA
J gene: TRBJ1-4
clone size: NA
V gene: TRBV7-8
CDR3 length: 14
CDR3 DNA: TGTGCCAGCAGCCCCCGGGGGATGGGTGAAAAACTGTTTTTT
CDR3 protein: CASSPRGMGEKLFF

D gene: TRBD1
J gene: TRBJ2-7
clone size: NA
V gene: TRBV2
CDR3 length: 16
CDR3 DNA: TGTGCCAGCAGTGTACGAAAGGACAGGGGGACCTACGAGCAGTACTTC
CDR3 protein: CASSVRKDRGTYEQYF

D gene: NA
J gene: TRBJ1-2
clone size: NA
V gene: TRBV7-9
CDR3 length: 16
CDR3 DNA: TGTGCCAGCAGCTTAAGTCGGGGCAGCAAAAACTATGGCTACACCTTC
CDR3 protein: CASSLSRGSKNYGYTF

D gene: TRBD1
J gene: TRBJ2-7
clone size: NA
V gene: TRBV12-3/TRBV12-4
CDR3 length: 14
CDR3 DNA: TGTGCCAGCAGTGGGACAGGGGAGGCCTACGAGCAGTACTTC
CDR3 protein: CASSGTGEAYEQYF

D gene: NA
J gene: TRBJ2-1
clone size: NA
V gene: TRBV5-4
CDR3 length: 15
CDR3 DNA: TGTGCCAGCAGTGGACTCTTTAGCTCCTGCAATGAGCAGTTCTTC
CDR3 protein: CASSGLFSSCNEQFF

D gene: TRBD1
J gene: TRBJ2-5
clone size: many
V gene: TRBV7-3
CDR3 length: 13
CDR3 DNA: TGTGCCAGCAGCCCCCGACAGGGGGGACCCCAGTACTTC
CDR3 protein: CASSPRQGGPQYF

D gene: TRBD1
J gene: TRBJ1-2
clone size: few
V gene: TRBV3-1
CDR3 length: 15
CDR3 DNA: TGTGCCAGCAGCCAAGGTGCGACAGGGTTCTATGGCTACACCTTC
CDR3 protein: CASSQGATGFYGYTF

D gene: NA
J gene: TRBJ2-7
clone size: few
V gene: TRBV6-5
CDR3 length: 14
CDR3 DNA: TGTGCCAGCAGTTACTCGAAGAACGGGGACGAGCAGTACTTC
CDR3 protein: CASSYSKNGDEQYF

D gene: NA
J gene: TRBJ2-1
clone size: NA
V gene: TRBV6-5
CDR3 length: 15
CDR3 DNA: TGTGCCAGCAGCAGACGAGCGGGCGTCAGCAGTGAGCAGTTCTTC
CDR3 protein: CASSRRAGVSSEQFF

D gene: NA
J gene: TRBJ1-1
clone size: few
V gene: TRBV28
CDR3 length: 14
CDR3 DNA: TGTGCCAGCAGTCTCGGGACTCCTGGGTATGCAGCTTTCTTT
CDR3 protein: CASSLGTPGYAAFF

D gene: NA
J gene: TRBJ1-2
clone size: NA
V gene: TRBV27
CDR3 length: 14
CDR3 DNA: TGTGCCAGCCGGACAGCCCGACGCAACTATGGCTACACCTTC
CDR3 protein: CASRTARRNYGYTF

D gene: NA
J gene: TRBJ1-1
clone size: NA
V gene: TRBV18
CDR3 length: 12
CDR3 DNA: TGTGCCAGCTCAGAGGGGGACACTGAAGCTTTCTTT
CDR3 protein: CASSEGDTEAFF

D gene: TRBD1
J gene: TRBJ1-6
clone size: NA
V gene: TRBV5-1
CDR3 length: 15
CDR3 DNA: TGCGCCAGCAGCTTGACCGGGACAGGGATGTCACCCCCCCACTTT
CDR3 protein: CASSLTGTGMSPPHF

D gene: NA
J gene: TRBJ1-1
clone size: NA
V gene: TRBV5-6
CDR3 length: 15
CDR3 DNA: TGTGCCAGCAGCTTTCGTCAGGGGCTTGGCACTGAAGCTTTCTTT
CDR3 protein: CASSFRQGLGTEAFF

D gene: TRBD1
J gene: TRBJ1-4
clone size: NA
V gene: TRBV27
CDR3 length: 15
CDR3 DNA: TGTGCCAGCAGGAAACAGGGGGCGGTTAATGAAAAACTGTTTTTT
CDR3 protein: CASRKQGAVNEKLFF

D gene: NA
J gene: TRBJ2-1
clone size: NA
V gene: TRBV7-9
CDR3 length: 12
CDR3 DNA: TGTGCCAGCAGCCACGGGACCAGTGAGCAGTTCTTC
CDR3 protein: CASSHGTSEQFF

D gene: TRBD2
J gene: TRBJ2-3
clone size: NA
V gene: TRBV7-9
CDR3 length: 15
CDR3 DNA: TGTGCCAGCAGCTTAGACGGGGGGGCCGCAGATACGCAGTATTTT
CDR3 protein: CASSLDGGAADTQYF

D gene: NA
J gene: TRBJ1-5
clone size: NA
V gene: TRBV6-1
CDR3 length: 14
CDR3 DNA: TGTGCCAGCAGTGTGGCGGATAGCAATCAGCCCCAGCATTTT
CDR3 protein: CASSVADSNQPQHF

D gene: NA
J gene: TRBJ1-1
clone size: NA
V gene: TRBV3-1
CDR3 length: 12
CDR3 DNA: TGTGCCAGCAGCCAAGAGTACACTGAAGCTTTCTTT
CDR3 protein: CASSQEYTEAFF

D gene: TRBD1
J gene: TRBJ1-2
clone size: NA
V gene: TRBV10-3
CDR3 length: 14
CDR3 DNA: TGTGCCACCAGCAACGGACAGGCTAACTATGGCTACACCTTC
CDR3 protein: CATSNGQANYGYTF

D gene: NA
J gene: TRBJ2-7
clone size: NA
V gene: TRBV6-1
CDR3 length: 17
CDR3 DNA: TGTGCCAGCAGCCGCGCCCCATCCAGGGGAAGCTCCTACGAGCAGTACTTC
CDR3 protein: CASSRAPSRGSSYEQYF

D gene: TRBD2
J gene: TRBJ2-5
clone size: few
V gene: TRBV5-4
CDR3 length: 15
CDR3 DNA: TGTGCCAGCAGCTTGGTCGCGGGGGGCTCAGAGACCCAGTACTTC
CDR3 protein: CASSLVAGGSETQYF

D gene: NA
J gene: TRBJ2-3
clone size: NA
V gene: TRBV29-1
CDR3 length: 12
CDR3 DNA: TGCAGCGTTGAGAACTTCACAGGTACGCAGTATTTT
CDR3 protein: CSVENFTGTQYF

D gene: NA
J gene: TRBJ1-2
clone size: few
V gene: TRBV12-3/TRBV12-4
CDR3 length: 14
CDR3 DNA: TGTGCCAGCAGTTTAGGGGAACCGGTAGATGGCTACACCTTC
CDR3 protein: CASSLGEPVDGYTF

D gene: NA
J gene: TRBJ2-1
clone size: few
V gene: TRBV5-5
CDR3 length: 16
CDR3 DNA: TGTGCCAGCAGCTTGGAAGCAGGGCTCGGGGTCGATGAGCAGTTCTTC
CDR3 protein: CASSLEAGLGVDEQFF

D gene: TRBD1
J gene: TRBJ1-2
clone size: NA
V gene: TRBV10-3
CDR3 length: 14
CDR3 DNA: TGTGCCATCAGTGAGGGGACAGCCATCTATGGCTACACCTTC
CDR3 protein: CAISEGTAIYGYTF

D gene: NA
J gene: TRBJ1-6
clone size: once
V gene: TRBV15
CDR3 length: 16
CDR3 DNA: TGTGCCACCAGCAGAGTAGAGAGGCCTGGGGGTTCACCCCTCCACTTT
CDR3 protein: CATSRVERPGGSPLHF

D gene: NA
J gene: TRBJ1-2
clone size: NA
V gene: TRBV7-3
CDR3 length: 12
CDR3 DNA: TGTGCCAGCAGCGAACAGGGAACTGGCTACACCTTC
CDR3 protein: CASSEQGTGYTF

D gene: NA
J gene: TRBJ1-2
clone size: NA
V gene: TRBV4-1
CDR3 length: 17
CDR3 DNA: TGCGCCAGCAGCCATCCTATGCTGAGGGGGAATAACTATGGCTACACCTTC
CDR3 protein: CASSHPMLRGNNYGYTF

D gene: NA
J gene: TRBJ1-3
clone size: few
V gene: TRBV18
CDR3 length: 17
CDR3 DNA: TGTGCCAGCTCACGAGAGACGATCCCCATCTTCGGAAACACCATATATTTT
CDR3 protein: CASSRETIPIFGNTIYF

D gene: NA
J gene: TRBJ2-7
clone size: once
V gene: TRBV6-2/TRBV6-3
CDR3 length: 12
CDR3 DNA: TGTGCCAGCGCAAATCAGGCCTACGAGCAGTACTTC
CDR3 protein: CASANQAYEQYF

D gene: TRBD2
J gene: TRBJ2-3
clone size: NA
V gene: TRBV20-1
CDR3 length: 18
CDR3 DNA: TGCAGTGCTAGACCCGTCCGGCGCCTGGCGGGGGACACAGATACGCAGTATTTT
CDR3 protein: CSARPVRRLAGDTDTQYF